This TCR beta chain originates from a study of response to subunit inactivated influenza vaccine. This clonotype appeared many times. This CDR3 has 15 residues. The germline V gene encodes CDR1 LGHDT and CDR2 YNNKEL (reference sequence). The ends were cut back, 3 bases at V and 2 bases at J, with 11 bases in the middle. TCRdb re-analysed the RT-PCR reads in MiXCR, keeping a single row per CDR3 protein. The sample carries hundreds of thousands of distinct CDR3 sequences, approximately 14% recorded once. Sample: PBMCs from blood, taken 11 to 12 days after vaccination. This receptor was obtained from a man in his forties or fifties who received an inactivated influenza vaccine. The chain combines TRBV3-1 with TRBJ2-1; a weak D match, TRBD2 (6 bases). The CDR3 loop is CASSQGGAAYNEQFF. DNA for the CDR3: TGTGCCAGCAGCCAGGGCGGGGCTGCCTACAATGAGCAGTTCTTC.